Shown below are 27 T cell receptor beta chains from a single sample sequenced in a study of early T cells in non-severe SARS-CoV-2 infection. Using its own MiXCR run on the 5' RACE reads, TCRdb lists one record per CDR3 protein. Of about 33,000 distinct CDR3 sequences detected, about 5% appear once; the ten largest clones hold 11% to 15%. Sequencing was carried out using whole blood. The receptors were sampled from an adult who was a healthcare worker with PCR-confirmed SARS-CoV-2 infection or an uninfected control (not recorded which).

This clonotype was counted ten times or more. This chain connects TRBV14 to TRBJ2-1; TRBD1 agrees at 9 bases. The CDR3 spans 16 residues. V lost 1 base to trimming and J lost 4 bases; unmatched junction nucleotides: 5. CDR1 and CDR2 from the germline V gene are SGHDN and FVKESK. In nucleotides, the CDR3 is TGTGCCAGCAGCCAAGTAACAGGGGGCGCGTACAATGAGCAGTTCTTC. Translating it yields CASSQVTGGAYNEQFF.

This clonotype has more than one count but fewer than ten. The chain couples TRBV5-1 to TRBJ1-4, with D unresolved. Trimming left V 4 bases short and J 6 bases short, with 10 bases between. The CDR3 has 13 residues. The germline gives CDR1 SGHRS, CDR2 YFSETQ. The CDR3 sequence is CASSLRTDEKLFF. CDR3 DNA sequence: TGCGCCAGCAGCCTGAGGACGGATGAAAAACTGTTTTTT.

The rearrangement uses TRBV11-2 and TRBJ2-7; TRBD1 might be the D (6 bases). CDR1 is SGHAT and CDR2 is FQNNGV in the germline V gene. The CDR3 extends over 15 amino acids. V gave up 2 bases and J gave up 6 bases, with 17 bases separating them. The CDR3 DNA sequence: TGTGCCAGCAGCTTATCACGGACAGCCTCTACCGAGCAGTACTTC. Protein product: CASSLSRTASTEQYF.

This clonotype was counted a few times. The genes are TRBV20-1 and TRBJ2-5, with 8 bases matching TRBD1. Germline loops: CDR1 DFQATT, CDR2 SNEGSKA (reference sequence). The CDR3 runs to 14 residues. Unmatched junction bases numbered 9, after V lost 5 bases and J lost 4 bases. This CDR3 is CSAPRTGQVETQYF. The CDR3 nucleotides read TGCAGTGCTCCGCGGACAGGGCAGGTAGAGACCCAGTACTTC.

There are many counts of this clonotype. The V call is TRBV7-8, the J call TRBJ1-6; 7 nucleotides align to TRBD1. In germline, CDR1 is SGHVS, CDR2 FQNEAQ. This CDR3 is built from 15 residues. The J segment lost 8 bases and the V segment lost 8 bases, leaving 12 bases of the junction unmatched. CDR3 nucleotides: TGTGCCAGCCTTCAGCACCGGGACAGCGATTCACCCCTCCACTTT. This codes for CASLQHRDSDSPLHF.

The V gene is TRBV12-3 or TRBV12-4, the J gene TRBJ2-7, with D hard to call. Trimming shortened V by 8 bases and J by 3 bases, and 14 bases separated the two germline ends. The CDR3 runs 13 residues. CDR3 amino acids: CASSEANNYEQYF. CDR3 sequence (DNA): TGTGCCAGCTCCGAAGCGAATAACTACGAGCAGTACTTC.

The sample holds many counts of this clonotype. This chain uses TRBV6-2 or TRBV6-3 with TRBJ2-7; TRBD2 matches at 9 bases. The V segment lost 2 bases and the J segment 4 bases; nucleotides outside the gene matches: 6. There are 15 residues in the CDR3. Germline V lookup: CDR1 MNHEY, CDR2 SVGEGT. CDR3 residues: CASSYGSGGRYEQYF. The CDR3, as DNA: TGTGCCAGCAGTTACGGTAGCGGGGGAAGGTACGAGCAGTACTTC.

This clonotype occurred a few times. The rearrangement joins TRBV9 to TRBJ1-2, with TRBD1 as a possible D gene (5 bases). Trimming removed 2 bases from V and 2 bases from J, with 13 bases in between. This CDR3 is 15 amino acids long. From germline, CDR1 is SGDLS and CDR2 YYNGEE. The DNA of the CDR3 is TGTGCCAGCAGCGTCGGGGCAGTCCCCAACTATGGCTACACCTTC. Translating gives CASSVGAVPNYGYTF.

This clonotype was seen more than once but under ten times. The CDR3 loop reads CASSLHGQRYEQYF. CDR3 nucleotides: TGTGCCAGCTCCCTCCACGGCCAGAGGTACGAGCAGTACTTC. The chain has TRBV18 and TRBJ2-7; D gene unclear. The V and J ends lost 6 bases and 4 bases respectively, with 16 bases between them. The CDR3 spans 14 residues. CDR1 is KGHSH, CDR2 LQKENI, per germline. The variable domain in full, with the rest retrieved from reference TRBV18 and TRBJ2-7, is NAGVMQNPRHLVRRRGQEARLRCSPMKGHSHVYWYRQLPEEGLKFMVYLQKENIIDESGMPKERFSAEFPKEGPSILRIQQVVRGDSAAYFCASSLHGQRYEQYFGPGTRLTVT.

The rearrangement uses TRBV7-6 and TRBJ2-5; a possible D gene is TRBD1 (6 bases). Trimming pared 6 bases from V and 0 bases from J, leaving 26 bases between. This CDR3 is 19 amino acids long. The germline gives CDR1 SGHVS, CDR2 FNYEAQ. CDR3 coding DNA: TGTGCCAGCAGACCAACGGTGACAGGACACCTCAATAACCAAGAGACCCAGTACTTC. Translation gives CASRPTVTGHLNNQETQYF.

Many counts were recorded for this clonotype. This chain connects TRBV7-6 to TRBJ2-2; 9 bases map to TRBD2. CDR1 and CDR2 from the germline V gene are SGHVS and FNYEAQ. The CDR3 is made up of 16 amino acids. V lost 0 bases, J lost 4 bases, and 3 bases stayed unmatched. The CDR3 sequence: CASSLASGGPTGELFF. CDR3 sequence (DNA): TGTGCCAGCAGCTTAGCTAGCGGGGGCCCCACCGGGGAGCTGTTTTTT.

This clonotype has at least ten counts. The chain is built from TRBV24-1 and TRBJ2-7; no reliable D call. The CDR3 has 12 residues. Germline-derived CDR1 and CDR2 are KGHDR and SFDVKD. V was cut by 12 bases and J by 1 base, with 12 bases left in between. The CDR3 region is CAVLVVSYEQYF. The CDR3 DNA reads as TGTGCCGTCCTGGTGGTATCCTACGAGCAGTACTTC.

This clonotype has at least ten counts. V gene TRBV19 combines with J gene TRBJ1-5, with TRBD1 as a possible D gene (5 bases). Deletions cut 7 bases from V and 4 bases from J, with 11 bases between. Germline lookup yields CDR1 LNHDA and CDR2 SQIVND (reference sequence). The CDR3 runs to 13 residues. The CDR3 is CASNVRGNQPQHF. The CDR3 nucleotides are TGTGCCAGTAACGTAAGGGGAAATCAGCCCCAGCATTTT.

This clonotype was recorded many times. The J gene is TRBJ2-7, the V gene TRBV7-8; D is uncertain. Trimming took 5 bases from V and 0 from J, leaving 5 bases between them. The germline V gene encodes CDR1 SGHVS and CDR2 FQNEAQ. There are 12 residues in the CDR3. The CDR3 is CASSPSSYEQYF. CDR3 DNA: TGTGCCAGCAGCCCTAGCTCCTACGAGCAGTACTTC.

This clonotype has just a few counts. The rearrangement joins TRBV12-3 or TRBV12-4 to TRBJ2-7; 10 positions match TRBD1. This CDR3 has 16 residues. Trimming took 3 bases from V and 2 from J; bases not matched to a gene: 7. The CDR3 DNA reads TGTGCCAGCAGTTTCGCGGGACAGGGGACCCCCTACGAGCAGTACTTC. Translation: CASSFAGQGTPYEQYF.

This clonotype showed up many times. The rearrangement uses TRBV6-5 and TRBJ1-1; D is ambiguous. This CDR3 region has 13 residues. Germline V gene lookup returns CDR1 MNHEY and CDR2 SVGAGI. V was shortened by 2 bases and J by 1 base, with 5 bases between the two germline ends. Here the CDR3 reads CASSYNWNTEAFF. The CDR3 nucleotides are TGTGCCAGCAGTTACAATTGGAACACTGAAGCTTTCTTT.

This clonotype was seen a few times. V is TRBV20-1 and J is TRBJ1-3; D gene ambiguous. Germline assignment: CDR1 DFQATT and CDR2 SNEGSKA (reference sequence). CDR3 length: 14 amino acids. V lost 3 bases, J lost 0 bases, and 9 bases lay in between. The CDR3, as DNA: TGCAGTGCTAGTGGCGAGGACTCTGGAAACACCATATATTTT. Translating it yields CSASGEDSGNTIYF.

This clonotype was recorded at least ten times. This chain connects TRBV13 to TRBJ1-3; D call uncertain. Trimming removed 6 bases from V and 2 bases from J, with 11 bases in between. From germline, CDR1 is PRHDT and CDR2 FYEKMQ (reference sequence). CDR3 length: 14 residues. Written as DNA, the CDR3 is TGTGCCAGCAGTCTCCGAAGTACTGGAAACACCATATATTTT. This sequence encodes CASSLRSTGNTIYF.

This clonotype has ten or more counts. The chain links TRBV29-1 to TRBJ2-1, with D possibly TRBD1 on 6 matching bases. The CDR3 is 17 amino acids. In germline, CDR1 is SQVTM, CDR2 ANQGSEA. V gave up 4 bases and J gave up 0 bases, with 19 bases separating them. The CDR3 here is CSVVAGVMVPSYNEQFF. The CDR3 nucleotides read TGCAGCGTTGTGGCAGGGGTAATGGTCCCCTCCTACAATGAGCAGTTCTTC.

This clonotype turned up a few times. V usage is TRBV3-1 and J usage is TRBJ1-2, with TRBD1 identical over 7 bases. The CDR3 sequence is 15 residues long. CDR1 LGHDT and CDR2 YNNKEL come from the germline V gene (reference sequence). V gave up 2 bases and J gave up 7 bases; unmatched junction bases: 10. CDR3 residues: CASSQRIGTVGGYTF. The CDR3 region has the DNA TGTGCCAGCAGCCAACGCATCGGGACAGTTGGTGGCTACACCTTC.

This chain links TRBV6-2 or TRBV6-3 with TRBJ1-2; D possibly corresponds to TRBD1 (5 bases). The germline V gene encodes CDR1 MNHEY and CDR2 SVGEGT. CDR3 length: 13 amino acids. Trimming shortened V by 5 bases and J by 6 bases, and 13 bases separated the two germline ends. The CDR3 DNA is TGTGCCAGCAGTCCCCAGGGAGGTAATGGCTACACCTTC. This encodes CASSPQGGNGYTF.

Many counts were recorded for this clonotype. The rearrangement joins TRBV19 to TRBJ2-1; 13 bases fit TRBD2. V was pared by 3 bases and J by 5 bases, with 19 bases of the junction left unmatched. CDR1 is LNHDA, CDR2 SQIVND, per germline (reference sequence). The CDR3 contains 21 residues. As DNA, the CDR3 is TGTGCCAGTAGTATGCCCTGGGTGGGACTAGCGGGGATGATTCAACACAATGAGCAGTTCTTC. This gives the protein CASSMPWVGLAGMIQHNEQFF.

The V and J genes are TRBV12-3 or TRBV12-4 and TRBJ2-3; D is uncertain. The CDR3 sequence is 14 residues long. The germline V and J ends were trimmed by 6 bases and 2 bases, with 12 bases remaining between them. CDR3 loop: CASSLLRATDTQYF. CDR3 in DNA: TGTGCCAGCAGCCTCCTCCGGGCCACAGATACGCAGTATTTT.

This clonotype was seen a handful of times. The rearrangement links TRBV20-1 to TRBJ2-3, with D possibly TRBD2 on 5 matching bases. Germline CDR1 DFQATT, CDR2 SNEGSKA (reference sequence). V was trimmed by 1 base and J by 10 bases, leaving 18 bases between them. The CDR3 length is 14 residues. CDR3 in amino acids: CSARAPFGEMAQYF. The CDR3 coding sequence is TGCAGTGCTAGAGCCCCCTTTGGGGAGATGGCGCAGTATTTT.

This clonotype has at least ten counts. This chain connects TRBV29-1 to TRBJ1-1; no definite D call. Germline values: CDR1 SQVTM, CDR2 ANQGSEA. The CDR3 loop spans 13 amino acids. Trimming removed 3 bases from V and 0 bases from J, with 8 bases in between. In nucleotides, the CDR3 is TGCAGCGTTGATCGGCTCATGAACACTGAAGCTTTCTTT. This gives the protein CSVDRLMNTEAFF.

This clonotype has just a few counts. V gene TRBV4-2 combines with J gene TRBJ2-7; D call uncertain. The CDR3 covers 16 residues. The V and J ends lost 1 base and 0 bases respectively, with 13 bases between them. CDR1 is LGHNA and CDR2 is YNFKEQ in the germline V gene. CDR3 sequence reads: CASSQVSLASSYEQYF. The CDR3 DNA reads TGTGCCAGCAGCCAAGTCTCACTCGCAAGCTCCTACGAGCAGTACTTC.

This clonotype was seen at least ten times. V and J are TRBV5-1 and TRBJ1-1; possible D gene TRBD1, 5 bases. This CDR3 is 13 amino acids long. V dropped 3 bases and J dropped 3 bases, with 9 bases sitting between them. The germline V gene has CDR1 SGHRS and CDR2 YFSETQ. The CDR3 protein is CASSSTGYTEAFF. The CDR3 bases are TGCGCCAGCAGCTCAACAGGTTACACTGAAGCTTTCTTT.